This TCR beta chain was identified during a study of T cells after yellow fever vaccination. Study-wide findings and caveats: Just a small share of clonotypes turned up in the CD4 compartment as well as the CD8 compartment. A secondary response was less intense yet reached its peak sooner, at day 5 versus 15.

The TCR cDNA carried a universal primer site and UMIs from 5'RACE template switching. TCRdb re-derived calls from the 5' RACE reads in MiXCR, one entry per CDR3 protein. This table holds hundreds of thousands of distinct CDR3 sequences, over 15% found once. To note about this clonotype: Its antigen is not identified.

V was cut by 6 bases and J by 8 bases, with 17 bases left in between. Germline-derived CDR1 and CDR2 are DFQATT and SNEGSKA (reference sequence). The CDR3 extends over 13 amino acids. The sequences come from PBMCs, collected 15 days after the yellow fever booster vaccination. This chain uses TRBV20-1 with TRBJ2-1; weak D call: TRBD2 (6 bases). This clonotype was obtained from a man younger than 45 who received the YFV17D yellow fever vaccine. The CDR3 bases are TGCAGTGCCCGAGGGACTTTGGTCCATGAGCAGTTCTTC. Its protein is CSARGTLVHEQFF.